Each of the 28 T cell receptor beta chains below was sequenced from the same sample in a study of vaccination effects on CD4 cells after COVID-19. Sequenced by immunoSEQ multiplex PCR; TCRdb stores in-frame clones only, minus some. The data hold some 40,000 clones, with 70% to 80% observed a single time. Before sequencing, viral peptide pools were used by the ViraFEST assay to expand antigen-specific CD4+ T cells. Culturing for 9 to 10 days preceded CD4+ T cell isolation. Between March and December 2020, the person had a SARS-CoV-2 infection that PCR confirmed. These receptors lack a known antigen. This specimen was CD4+ T cells from PBMCs cultured with HCoV-NL63 spike peptides, taken before COVID-19 vaccination. All receptors come from a human donor who had a prior SARS-CoV-2 infection.

This clone was observed many times. The gene calls are TRBV5-1 and TRBJ2-7; D is perhaps TRBD2 (6 bases). Germline values: CDR1 SGHRS, CDR2 YFSETQ. With 2 bases removed from V and 1 base from J, the gap between germline ends came to 13 bases. CDR3 length: 15 residues. CDR3 DNA sequence: TGCGCCAGCAGCTTCCTCACAGGAGGGTCCTACGAGCAGTACTTC. Residues: CASSFLTGGSYEQYF.

The chain uses TRBV7-6 and TRBJ2-5, with 8 bases fitting TRBD1. The junction had 9 bases not matched to a gene; V was cut back by 5 bases and J by 4 bases. Germline assignment: CDR1 SGHVS and CDR2 FNYEAQ. The CDR3 runs to 15 residues. For the CDR3, the DNA is TGTGCCAGCAGCCTACCACCAACAGGGGGAGAGACCCAGTACTTC. Its translation: CASSLPPTGGETQYF.

This clone was detected only a few times. The CDR3 sequence: CASSLALGGQQYF. The CDR3 DNA reads TGTGCCAGCAGCTTAGCTTTGGGGGGCCAGCAGTACTTC. V and J are TRBV7-3 and TRBJ2-7; D tentatively fits TRBD1 or TRBD2 (6 bases each). The CDR3 length is 13 residues. Trimming pared 2 bases from V and 8 bases from J, leaving 13 bases between. Germline V gene sequence: CDR1 SGHTA, CDR2 FQGTGA.

V and J are TRBV6-2 or TRBV6-3 and TRBJ2-5, with D hard to call. Germline CDR1 MNHEY, CDR2 SVGEGT. The CDR3 is made up of 14 amino acids. V was shortened by 5 bases and J by 0 bases, with 10 bases between the two germline ends. The CDR3 reads CASSRDPYQETQYF. The CDR3 region has the DNA TGTGCCAGCAGTAGAGACCCTTACCAAGAGACCCAGTACTTC.

This chain joins TRBV4-1 and TRBJ1-1; 7 positions match TRBD1. Germline values: CDR1 MGHRA, CDR2 YSYEKL. CDR3 length equals 15 residues. V was pared by 1 base and J by 6 bases, with 8 bases of the junction left unmatched. In DNA form, the CDR3 reads TGCGCCAGCAGCCAAGCATTACAGGGGTGGGCTGAAGCTTTCTTT. This sequence encodes CASSQALQGWAEAFF.

J is TRBJ2-7 and V is TRBV5-1; 11 nucleotides match TRBD2. The trim removed 0 bases at V and 1 base at J, leaving 9 bases unmatched. The CDR3 length is 18 residues. The V gene's germline CDR1 is SGHRS and CDR2 YFSETQ. Here the CDR3 reads CASSLVLAGVGGSYEQYF. As DNA, the CDR3 is TGCGCCAGCAGCTTGGTACTAGCGGGAGTGGGGGGATCCTACGAGCAGTACTTC.

J is TRBJ2-5 and V is TRBV2; TRBD1 might be the D (5 bases). CDR3 length equals 14 residues. V was shortened by 4 bases and J by 4 bases, with 13 bases between the two germline ends. From germline, CDR1 is SNHLY and CDR2 FYNNEI. The CDR3 region has the DNA TGTGCCAGCAGTGCCGGGTCCCAGGGAGAGACCCAGTACTTC. This translates into CASSAGSQGETQYF. The full variable domain, its missing parts supplied by reference TRBV2 and TRBJ2-5, is EPEVTQTPSHQVTQMGQEVILRCVPISNHLYFYWYRQILGQKVEFLVSFYNNEISEKSEIFDDQFSVERPDGSNFTLKIRSTKLEDSAMYFCASSAGSQGETQYFGPGTRLLVL.

The gene calls are TRBV7-2 and TRBJ2-7; D unclear. The CDR3 totals 13 residues. V lost 3 bases, J lost 5 bases, and 11 bases lay in between. CDR1 and CDR2 (germline): SGHTA, FQGNSA. The CDR3 reads CASSLFGIHEQYF. DNA of the CDR3: TGTGCCAGCAGCTTGTTTGGGATCCACGAGCAGTACTTC.

Only one count was recorded for this clone. The chain is built from TRBV5-1 and TRBJ2-2, with TRBD2 matching 9 bases. Trimming took 4 bases from V and 3 from J; bases not matched to a gene: 10. The CDR3 spans 17 residues. The V gene's germline CDR1 is SGHRS and CDR2 YFSETQ. Here the CDR3 reads CASSQRKTSGDTGELFF. The CDR3 DNA follows: TGCGCCAGCAGCCAGAGAAAGACTAGCGGAGACACCGGGGAGCTGTTTTTT.

The J gene is TRBJ1-3, the V gene TRBV19; D call uncertain. The V end lost 7 bases, the J end lost 0 bases, and 10 bases lay between the germline ends. The CDR3 is made up of 14 amino acids. Germline CDR1 LNHDA, CDR2 SQIVND (reference sequence). CDR3 DNA: TGTGCCAGTACGGCGGCGAGCTCTGGAAACACCATATATTTT. Protein: CASTAASSGNTIYF.

A word on this clone: A read error may account for a junction end that differs from germline. The V call is TRBV10-1, the J call TRBJ2-5; 9 positions match TRBD1. Germline CDR1 reads WNHNN; CDR2 reads SYGVQD (reference sequence). This CDR3 has 10 residues. The CDR3 here is CASWGQGFHF. CDR3 bases: TGCGCCAGCTGGGGACAGGGCTTCCACTTC.

This clone has a handful of counts. The gene calls are TRBV7-2 and TRBJ2-5; TRBD2 matches 7 bases. Germline V lookup: CDR1 SGHTA, CDR2 FQGNSA. After removal of 5 bases from V and 1 base from J, the junction contained 10 bases not matched to a gene. There are 16 residues in the CDR3. Written as DNA, the CDR3 is TGTGCCAGCAGCCCTCTCTCTAGCGGCCCCCAAGAGACCCAGTACTTC. Residues: CASSPLSSGPQETQYF.

V gene TRBV6-5 combines with J gene TRBJ2-1; D is possibly TRBD1 (7 bases). Trimming stripped 2 bases from V and 3 bases from J, with 14 bases between. This CDR3 contains 16 residues. From germline, CDR1 is MNHEY and CDR2 SVGAGI. CDR3 DNA: TGTGCCAGCAGTTACGCGGGGACAGCAGACTACAATGAGCAGTTCTTC. Protein sequence: CASSYAGTADYNEQFF.

The CDR3 sequence: CASSLDLPTDTQYF. The CDR3 nucleotides read TGTGCCAGCAGCTTAGATCTACCCACAGATACGCAGTATTTT. The rearrangement links TRBV7-2 to TRBJ2-3; D remains ambiguous. CDR1 SGHTA and CDR2 FQGNSA come from the germline V gene. This CDR3 spans 14 amino acids. Trimming shortened V by 1 base and J by 2 bases, and 7 bases separated the two germline ends.

This clone showed up just a few times. This sequence joins TRBV11-3 and TRBJ2-2; perhaps TRBD2 as D (5 bases). CDR3 size: 14 residues. The germline V and J ends were trimmed by 1 base and 6 bases, with 9 bases remaining between them. CDR1 and CDR2 (germline): SGHNT, YENEEA. CDR3 residues: CASSLVGVAGELFF. CDR3 nucleotides: TGTGCCAGCAGCTTAGTCGGGGTGGCCGGGGAGCTGTTTTTT. The whole variable domain, remainder taken from reference TRBV11-3 and TRBJ2-2, is EAGVVQSPRYKIIEKKQPVAFWCNPISGHNTLYWYLQNLGQGPELLIRYENEEAVDDSQLPKDRFSAERLKGVDSTLKIQPAELGDSAVYLCASSLVGVAGELFFGEGSRLTVL.

The J gene is TRBJ2-7, the V gene TRBV14, with 10 bases fitting TRBD1. CDR3 length equals 13 residues. The germline V gene has CDR1 SGHDN and CDR2 FVKESK. Unmatched junction bases numbered 1, after V lost 5 bases and J lost 3 bases. The CDR3: CASSWDRGYEQYF. For the CDR3, the DNA is TGTGCCAGCAGCTGGGACAGGGGCTACGAGCAGTACTTC.

The V and J genes are TRBV6-4 and TRBJ2-3; D is unresolved. The CDR3 spans 13 residues. Trimming pared 3 bases from V and 2 bases from J, leaving 6 bases between. Germline loops: CDR1 MRHNA, CDR2 SNTAGT. CDR3 residues: CASSEGDTDTQYF. CDR3 sequence (DNA): TGTGCCAGCAGTGAAGGCGACACAGATACGCAGTATTTT.

The rearrangement uses TRBV5-1 and TRBJ2-6; D remains unclear. The CDR3 contains 15 residues. Germline V gene sequence: CDR1 SGHRS, CDR2 YFSETQ. Trimming pared 5 bases from V and 0 bases from J, leaving 9 bases between. The CDR3 is CASRSGSSGANVLTF. The CDR3 DNA reads TGCGCCAGCAGGAGTGGAAGCTCTGGGGCCAACGTCCTGACTTTC.

This clone has a handful of counts. V gene TRBV6-2 or TRBV6-3 combines with J gene TRBJ1-6, with a possible D match to TRBD1 (5 bases). This CDR3 has 16 amino acids. V was shortened by 1 base and J by 2 bases, with 9 bases between the two germline ends. Germline V gene data show CDR1 as MNHEY and CDR2 as SVGEGT. As DNA, the CDR3 is TGTGCCAGCAGTTACTATCCGGGGGCCTATAATTCACCCCTCCACTTT. As protein: CASSYYPGAYNSPLHF.

The chain uses TRBV5-8 and TRBJ1-2; 8 positions match TRBD1. CDR1 SGHTS and CDR2 YDEGEE come from the germline V gene. V gave up 1 base and J gave up 6 bases; unmatched junction bases: 5. The CDR3 has 14 residues. This chain's CDR3 is CASSLQQGVDGYTF. The CDR3 nucleotides are TGTGCCAGCAGCTTGCAACAGGGGGTCGATGGCTACACCTTC.

The J gene is TRBJ2-5, the V gene TRBV5-1; TRBD2 is a possible D gene (6 bases). This CDR3 is built from 14 residues. The V and J ends lost 0 bases and 4 bases respectively, with 10 bases between them. Germline-derived CDR1 and CDR2 are SGHRS and YFSETQ. The CDR3 here is CASSLATGVETQYF. In nucleotides, the CDR3 is TGCGCCAGCAGCTTGGCGACGGGAGTAGAGACCCAGTACTTC.

This chain joins TRBV2 and TRBJ1-5, with TRBD1 as a possible D gene (5 bases). This CDR3 contains 16 residues. Between the trimmed V and J ends, which lost 8 bases and 0 bases, there was a span of 17 bases. The V gene's germline CDR1 is SNHLY and CDR2 FYNNEI. The CDR3 is CASLGGAQPSNQPQHF. In nucleotides, the CDR3 is TGTGCCAGCTTGGGCGGGGCACAGCCTAGCAATCAGCCCCAGCATTTT.

In this sample, this clone turned up once. CDR3 amino acids: CASSQDTGQGMVGGSPLHF. In DNA form, the CDR3 reads TGCGCCAGCAGCCAAGATACGGGACAGGGGATGGTCGGGGGTTCACCCCTCCACTTT. V gene TRBV4-3 combines with J gene TRBJ1-6; 10 bases agree with TRBD1. The trim removed 0 bases at V and 9 bases at J, leaving 14 bases unmatched. The CDR3 totals 19 residues. Germline loops: CDR1 LGHNA, CDR2 YSLEER.

This chain connects TRBV13 to TRBJ1-1; TRBD1 matches at 9 bases. Trimming at V came to 5 bases and at J to 5 bases, leaving 6 bases not matched to a gene. CDR1 is PRHDT and CDR2 is FYEKMQ in the germline V gene (reference sequence). The CDR3 is made up of 14 amino acids. This CDR3 reads CASSGDRVKTEAFF. The CDR3 coding sequence is TGTGCCAGCAGCGGGGACAGGGTTAAGACTGAAGCTTTCTTT.

This chain joins TRBV7-2 and TRBJ2-3; unclear D gene. This CDR3 comprises 15 residues. V lost 1 base, J lost 3 bases, and 11 bases lay in between. Germline loops: CDR1 SGHTA, CDR2 FQGNSA. The CDR3 nucleotides are TGTGCCAGCAGCTTAGTTTCCCCCAGAACAGATACGCAGTATTTT. This sequence encodes CASSLVSPRTDTQYF.

The table lists this clone with a few counts. The rearrangement links TRBV3-1 (or the pseudogene TRBV3-2) to TRBJ2-7, with 8 nucleotides matching TRBD1. V trimming: 4 bases; J trimming: 3 bases; junction bases outside the gene matches: 2. The germline V gene encodes CDR1 LGHDT and CDR2 YNNKEL (reference sequence). The CDR3 spans 13 residues. Written as DNA, the CDR3 is TGTGCCAGCAGCCCAGGGACAGGCTACGAGCAGTACTTC. This codes for CASSPGTGYEQYF.

The chain uses TRBV11-1 and TRBJ2-3, with 8 positions matching TRBD2. With 8 bases clipped from V and 2 bases from J, the junction kept 12 bases outside the gene matches. Per germline, CDR1 SGHAT and CDR2 FQDESV (reference sequence). The CDR3 is 16 amino acids. For the CDR3, the DNA is TGTGCCAGCCAACTAGGGGTTAGCGGGGACACAGATACGCAGTATTTT. Translated: CASQLGVSGDTDTQYF. The whole variable domain, filled in from reference TRBV11-1 and TRBJ2-3, reads EAEVAQSPRYKITEKSQAVAFWCDPISGHATLYWYRQILGQGPELLVQFQDESVVDDSQLPKDRFSAERLKGVDSTLKIQPAELGDSAMYLCASQLGVSGDTDTQYFGPGTRLTVL.

The J gene is TRBJ2-7, the V gene TRBV7-8; D may be TRBD1 (5 bases). The V end was cut by 5 bases, the J end by 5 bases, with 16 bases between. The V gene's germline CDR1 is SGHVS and CDR2 FQNEAQ. This CDR3 is built from 14 residues. The CDR3, as DNA: TGTGCCAGCAGCCCTAAGGGGAATCCCCACGAGCAGTACTTC. Amino acids: CASSPKGNPHEQYF.